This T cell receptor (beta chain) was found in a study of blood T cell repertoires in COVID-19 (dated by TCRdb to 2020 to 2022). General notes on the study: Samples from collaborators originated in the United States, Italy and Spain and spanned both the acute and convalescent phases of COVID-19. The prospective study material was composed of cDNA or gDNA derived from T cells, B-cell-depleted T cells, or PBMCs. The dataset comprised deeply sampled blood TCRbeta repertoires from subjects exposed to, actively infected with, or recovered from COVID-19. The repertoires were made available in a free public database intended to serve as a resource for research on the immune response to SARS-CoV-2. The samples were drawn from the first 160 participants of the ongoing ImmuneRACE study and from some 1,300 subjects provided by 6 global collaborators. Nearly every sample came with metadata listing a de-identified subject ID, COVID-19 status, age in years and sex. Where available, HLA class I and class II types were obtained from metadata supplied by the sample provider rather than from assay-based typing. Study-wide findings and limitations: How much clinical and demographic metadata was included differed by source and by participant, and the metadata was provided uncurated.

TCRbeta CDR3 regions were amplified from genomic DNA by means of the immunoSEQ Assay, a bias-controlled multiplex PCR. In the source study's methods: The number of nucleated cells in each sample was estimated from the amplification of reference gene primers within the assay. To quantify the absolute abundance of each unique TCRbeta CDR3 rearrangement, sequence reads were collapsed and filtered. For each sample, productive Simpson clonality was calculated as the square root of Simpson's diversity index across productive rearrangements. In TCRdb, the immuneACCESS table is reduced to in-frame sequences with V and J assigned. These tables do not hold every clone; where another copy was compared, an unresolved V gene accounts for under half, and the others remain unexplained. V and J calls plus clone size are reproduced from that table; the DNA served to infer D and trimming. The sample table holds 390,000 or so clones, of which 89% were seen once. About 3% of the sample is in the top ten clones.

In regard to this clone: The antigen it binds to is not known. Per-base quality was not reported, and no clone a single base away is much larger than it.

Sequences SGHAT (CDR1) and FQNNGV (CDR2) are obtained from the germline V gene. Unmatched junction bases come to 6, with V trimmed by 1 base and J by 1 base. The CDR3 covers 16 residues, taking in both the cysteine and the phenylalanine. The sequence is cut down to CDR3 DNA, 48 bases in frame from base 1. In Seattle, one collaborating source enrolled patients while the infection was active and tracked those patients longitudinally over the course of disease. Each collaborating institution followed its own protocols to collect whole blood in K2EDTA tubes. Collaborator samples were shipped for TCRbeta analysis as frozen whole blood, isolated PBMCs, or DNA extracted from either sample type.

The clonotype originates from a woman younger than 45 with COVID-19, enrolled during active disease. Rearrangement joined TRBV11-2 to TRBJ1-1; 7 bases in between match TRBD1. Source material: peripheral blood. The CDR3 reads CASSLVGDRPNTEAFF. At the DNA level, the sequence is TGTGCCAGCAGCTTAGTCGGGGACAGACCGAACACTGAAGCTTTCTTT.